A selection of T cell receptor beta chains follows, all from one sample in a study of CD8 T cells in ankylosing spondylitis. TCRdb reprocessed the 5' RACE reads with MiXCR, giving one entry per CDR3 protein. Found here are some 240,000 distinct CDR3 sequences, roughly 6.6% of them singletons; the top ten hold over 12%. Sequencing was carried out using blood, either unsorted or a sorted T cell fraction (not recorded which). These receptors originate from a male donor with ankylosing spondylitis. Each CDR3 is given with its conserved first and last residue. Each record gives: D gene, J gene, V gene, CDR3 protein. D genes are given only for firm matches.

TRBD1	TRBJ2-2	TRBV6-4	CASSPGTGETGELFF
.	TRBJ2-7	TRBV4-3	CASSLSIGTRDEQYF
.	TRBJ2-7	TRBV4-3	CASSQISGEQYF
.	TRBJ1-5	TRBV4-3	CASSPAGEQPQHF
.	TRBJ1-5	TRBV11-3	CASSFFLNQPQHF
.	TRBJ1-1	TRBV27	CASSSLGGITEAFF
.	TRBJ2-4	TRBV10-3	CAIRDSGEENIQYF
.	TRBJ2-7	TRBV28	CASSFDGGLIEQYF
.	TRBJ1-1	TRBV12-3/TRBV12-4	CASSGLKGWMNTEAFF
.	TRBJ2-1	TRBV7-9	CASSLGGEGTDNEQFF
.	TRBJ1-4	TRBV5-1	CASSLGQLATNEKLFF
TRBD2	TRBJ2-1	TRBV18	CASSPGTSSYNEQSF
TRBD2	TRBJ2-1	TRBV2	CASSVTSGINEQFF
TRBD1	TRBJ2-7	TRBV9	CASSARGQGSYEQYF
.	TRBJ2-1	TRBV27	CASLGPYNEQFF
.	TRBJ1-5	TRBV12-2	CASRPRADRGGSQPQHF